This T cell receptor (beta chain) originates from a study of vaccination effects on CD4 cells after COVID-19. The ends lost 7 bases at V and 11 bases at J; junction bases unmatched: 8. The CDR3 extends over 13 amino acids. Germline loops: CDR1 ENHRY, CDR2 SYGVKD. Sequencing in the ViraFEST assay came after antigen-specific CD4+ T cells had been expanded with viral peptide pools, which were used to stimulate PBMC. Culture proceeded for more than nine days, and CD4+ T cells were then isolated. Participants got two doses of BNT162b2 or mRNA-1273 vaccine. IL-2 medium supplanted half the medium on days 3 and 7. Assay used: immunoSEQ multiplex PCR; TCRdb lists only in-frame clones, some missing. The table lists roughly 70,000 clones, under 85% of them singletons. Note on this clone: Its antigen is unidentified.

The source of this sequence is a human donor who received a COVID-19 vaccine. The sample here was CD4+ T cells from PBMCs cultured with HCoV-OC43 spike peptides, taken after COVID-19 vaccination. As to subset: HCoV-OC43 spike overlapping peptide pool stimulation. This chain links TRBV10-3 with TRBJ1-1, with 12 nucleotides matching TRBD1. CDR3: CAINPGQGALAFF. The CDR3 DNA reads TGTGCCATCAACCCGGGACAGGGGGCTCTGGCTTTCTTT.